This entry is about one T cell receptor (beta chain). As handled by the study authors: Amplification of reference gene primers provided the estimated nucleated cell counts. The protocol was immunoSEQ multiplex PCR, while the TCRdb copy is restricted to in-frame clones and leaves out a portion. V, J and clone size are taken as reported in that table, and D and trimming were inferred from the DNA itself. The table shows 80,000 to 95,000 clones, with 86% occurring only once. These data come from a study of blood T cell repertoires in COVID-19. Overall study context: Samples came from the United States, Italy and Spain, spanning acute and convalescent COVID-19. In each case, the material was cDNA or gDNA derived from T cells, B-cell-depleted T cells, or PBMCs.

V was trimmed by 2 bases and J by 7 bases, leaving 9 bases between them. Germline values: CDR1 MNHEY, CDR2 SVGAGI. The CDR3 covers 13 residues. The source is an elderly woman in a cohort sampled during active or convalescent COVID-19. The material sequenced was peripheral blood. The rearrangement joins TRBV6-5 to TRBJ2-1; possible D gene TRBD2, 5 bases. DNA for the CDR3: TGTGCCAGCAGTTACGAGGGATCGAATGAGCAGTTCTTC. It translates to CASSYEGSNEQFF.